Below are 28 T cell receptor beta chains sequenced from a single sample in a study of blood T cell repertoires in COVID-19. Some clones are missing from TCRdb's copy, which holds only in-frame ones; the method was immunoSEQ multiplex PCR. The data contain just over 300,000 clones, nearly 90% of them seen just once; the ten biggest clones take up less than 2%. The sample comprised peripheral blood. Source of these receptors: a woman in her twenties or thirties with COVID-19, enrolled during active disease.

The chain carries TRBV2 and TRBJ2-3; TRBD2 matches 9 bases. V gave up 8 bases and J gave up 0 bases; unmatched junction bases: 3. Germline-derived CDR1 and CDR2 are SNHLY and FYNNEI. The CDR3 loop spans 14 amino acids. The CDR3 DNA is TGTGCCAGCCTAGCGGGGACTAGCACAGATACGCAGTATTTT. The encoded protein is CASLAGTSTDTQYF. Full variable domain (rest looked up from reference TRBV2 and TRBJ2-3): EPEVTQTPSHQVTQMGQEVILRCVPISNHLYFYWYRQILGQKVEFLVSFYNNEISEKSEIFDDQFSVERPDGSNFTLKIRSTKLEDSAMYFCASLAGTSTDTQYFGPGTRLTVL.

The V call is TRBV5-1, the J call TRBJ1-2; the D is unclear. CDR3 size: 14 residues. V was shortened by 6 bases and J by 0 bases, with 12 bases between the two germline ends. The germline gives CDR1 SGHRS, CDR2 YFSETQ. CDR3 sequence reads: CASNTIPTNYGYTF. The CDR3 DNA follows: TGCGCCAGCAACACAATCCCCACTAACTATGGCTACACCTTC.

The V and J genes are TRBV9 and TRBJ1-5; TRBD1 is a possible D gene (6 bases). V was clipped by 4 bases and J by 1 base, with 12 bases between them. The CDR3 has 15 residues. Germline V CDR1 and CDR2: SGDLS, YYNGEE. The CDR3 sequence: CASSRSQGSNQPQHF. CDR3 bases: TGTGCCAGCAGCCGTAGCCAGGGGAGCAATCAGCCCCAGCATTTT.

This sequence joins TRBV30 and TRBJ2-3; 11 bases are a match to TRBD2. There are 16 residues in the CDR3. The V gene end was trimmed by 1 base and the J gene end by 3 bases; junction bases not matched to a gene: 6. Germline assignment: CDR1 GTSNPN and CDR2 SVGIG (reference sequence). CDR3 sequence: CAWSALAGGLTDTQYF. The CDR3 DNA follows: TGTGCCTGGAGTGCCCTAGCGGGGGGTCTGACAGATACGCAGTATTTT. Full variable domain (rest looked up from reference TRBV30 and TRBJ2-3): SQTIHQWPATLVQPVGSPLSLECTVEGTSNPNLYWYRQAAGRGLQLLFYSVGIGQISSEVPQNLSASRPQDRQFILSSKKLLLSDSGFYLCAWSALAGGLTDTQYFGPGTRLTVL.

This chain links TRBV28 with TRBJ2-2, with TRBD1 matching 7 bases. V dropped 7 bases and J dropped 5; count of bases not matched to a gene: 10. The CDR3 is 15 amino acids. CDR1 MDHEN and CDR2 SYDVKM come from the germline V gene. The CDR3: CASKGTTGYTGELFF. CDR3 in DNA: TGTGCCAGCAAGGGAACGACAGGGTATACCGGGGAGCTGTTTTTT.

CDR3 sequence: CASSVAGPGQGVYNEQFF. In DNA, the CDR3 is TGTGCCAGCAGCGTAGCGGGACCGGGACAGGGTGTATACAATGAGCAGTTCTTC. The rearrangement joins TRBV9 to TRBJ2-1; 9 bases line up with TRBD1. Germline V lookup: CDR1 SGDLS, CDR2 YYNGEE. V was clipped by 0 bases and J by 4 bases; unmatched bases: 11. The CDR3 spans 18 residues.

The rearrangement joins TRBV7-8 to TRBJ1-6; D uncertain. V lost 3 bases to trimming and J lost 0 bases, with 9 bases between them. The V gene's germline CDR1 is SGHVS and CDR2 FQNEAQ. The CDR3 has 16 amino acids. CDR3 region: CASSFYGSSYNSPLHF. Here the CDR3 DNA reads TGTGCCAGCAGCTTTTACGGGAGCTCCTATAATTCACCCCTCCACTTT.

V and J are TRBV3-1 (or the pseudogene TRBV3-2) and TRBJ1-1; TRBD1 matches 8 bases. Germline CDR1 reads LGHDT; CDR2 reads YNNKEL (reference sequence). The CDR3 totals 13 residues. Trimming at V came to 4 bases and at J to 3 bases, leaving 1 base not matched to a gene. CDR3: CASSRTGYTEAFF. CDR3 coding DNA: TGTGCCAGCAGCCGGACAGGGTACACTGAAGCTTTCTTT.

V and J are TRBV6-5 and TRBJ2-3, with 11 bases that match TRBD2. This CDR3 has 15 residues. V dropped 5 bases and J dropped 5; count of bases not matched to a gene: 6. CDR1 and CDR2 (germline): MNHEY, SVGAGI. CDR3 DNA sequence: TGTGCCAGCAGTACCATAGCGGGGGGGGGAGATACGCAGTATTTT. It translates to CASSTIAGGGDTQYF.

The chain carries TRBV30 and TRBJ1-1; D might be TRBD1 (6 bases). CDR1 and CDR2 (germline): GTSNPN, SVGIG (reference sequence). This CDR3 is 13 amino acids long. The germline V and J ends were trimmed by 0 bases and 8 bases, with 13 bases remaining between them. This CDR3 is CAWSVGGGTEAFF. Here the CDR3 DNA reads TGTGCCTGGAGTGTAGGGGGGGGGACGGAAGCTTTCTTT.

The chain links TRBV27 to TRBJ2-7, with 8 nucleotides matching TRBD1. This CDR3 is built from 13 residues. J lost 5 bases, V lost 4 bases, and 4 bases had no gene match. Germline V lookup: CDR1 MNHEY, CDR2 SMNVEV (reference sequence). In DNA, the CDR3 is TGTGCCAGCAGTTGGACAGGGCTGGACGAGCAGTACTTC. Translating gives CASSWTGLDEQYF.

V is TRBV27 and J is TRBJ2-1; 8 nucleotides align to TRBD1. The V segment lost 2 bases and the J segment 2 bases; nucleotides outside the gene matches: 2. The CDR3 sequence is 15 residues long. Germline V gene sequence: CDR1 MNHEY, CDR2 SMNVEV (reference sequence). CDR3 residues: CASSLRQGPYNEQFF. In nucleotides, the CDR3 is TGTGCCAGCAGTTTACGACAGGGGCCCTACAATGAGCAGTTCTTC.

The chain combines TRBV19 with TRBJ2-1; tentative D call: TRBD1 (6 bases). The CDR3 totals 15 residues. Trimming pared 7 bases from V and 7 bases from J, leaving 20 bases between. Germline V gene sequence: CDR1 LNHDA, CDR2 SQIVND (reference sequence). The CDR3 region has the DNA TGTGCCAGTACCTACCGCAGGGGAAGCTTGAATGAGCAGTTCTTC. Its translation is CASTYRRGSLNEQFF.

This chain connects TRBV2 to TRBJ2-1; D is uncertain. Trimming stripped 5 bases from V and 6 bases from J, with 8 bases between. Germline V gene data show CDR1 as SNHLY and CDR2 as FYNNEI. This CDR3 has 12 amino acids. The CDR3: CASSPLLNEQFF. The CDR3 region has the DNA TGTGCCAGCAGTCCACTACTCAATGAGCAGTTCTTC.

The genes are TRBV30 and TRBJ1-1, with 9 bases lining up with TRBD1. Germline V gene sequence: CDR1 GTSNPN, CDR2 SVGIG (reference sequence). The CDR3 totals 14 residues. Germline trimming cut 4 bases from V and 5 bases from J; bases unmatched to any gene: 8. The CDR3 is CAWTSGTGRTEAFF. The CDR3 DNA follows: TGTGCCTGGACTTCCGGGACAGGGAGGACTGAAGCTTTCTTT.

The rearrangement joins TRBV6-5 to TRBJ2-3; 8 bases fit TRBD2. V dropped 4 bases and J dropped 4; count of bases not matched to a gene: 10. The germline V gene has CDR1 MNHEY and CDR2 SVGAGI. This CDR3 has 16 residues. The CDR3 protein is CASSSLGGGLADTQYF. The CDR3 coding sequence is TGTGCCAGCAGTTCCCTCGGCGGGGGGTTGGCAGATACGCAGTATTTT.

This rearrangement joins TRBV28 to TRBJ1-4, with a weak D call TRBD1 (6 bases). The CDR3 contains 15 residues. Trimming cost V 4 bases and J 6 bases, with 15 bases left between them. Germline loops: CDR1 MDHEN, CDR2 SYDVKM. The CDR3 sequence: CASSWGPTWDEKLFF. CDR3 coding DNA: TGTGCCAGCAGTTGGGGGCCTACATGGGATGAAAAACTGTTTTTT.

This clone was found once. The chain is built from TRBV3-1 (or the pseudogene TRBV3-2) and TRBJ1-1; D gene uncertain. Germline values: CDR1 LGHDT, CDR2 YNNKEL (reference sequence). The V gene lost 2 bases and the J gene lost 1 base, with 11 bases spanning the gap. The CDR3 runs to 15 residues. The CDR3: CASSQWEGRNTEAFF. CDR3 in DNA: TGTGCCAGCAGCCAATGGGAGGGCCGGAACACTGAAGCTTTCTTT.

V usage is TRBV28 and J usage is TRBJ1-4; 7 bases line up with TRBD1. In germline, CDR1 is MDHEN, CDR2 SYDVKM. CDR3 length: 13 residues. V was pared by 10 bases and J by 4 bases, with 6 bases of the junction left unmatched. Written as DNA, the CDR3 is TGTGCCACCATACAGGGGATTAATGAAAAACTGTTTTTT. It encodes CATIQGINEKLFF. Filled out from reference TRBV28 and TRBJ1-4, the complete variable domain reads DVKVTQSSRYLVKRTGEKVFLECVQDMDHENMFWYRQDPGLGLRLIYFSYDVKMKEKGDIPEGYSVSREKKERFSLILESASTNQTSMYLCATIQGINEKLFFGSGTQLSVL.

The chain joins TRBV7-3 to TRBJ1-6, with TRBD1 identical over 7 bases. The CDR3 sequence is 15 residues long. The germline V gene encodes CDR1 SGHTA and CDR2 FQGTGA. V trimming: 5 bases; J trimming: 7 bases; junction bases outside the gene matches: 8. In DNA form, the CDR3 reads TGTGCCAGCAGCCCTCAGGGGGATTTGAATTCACCCCTCCACTTT. Its protein is CASSPQGDLNSPLHF.

The genes are TRBV24-1 and TRBJ2-7; 9 positions match TRBD1. With V trimmed by 3 bases and J by 2 bases, 7 bases remained unmatched. CDR1 and CDR2 (germline): KGHDR, SFDVKD. There are 16 residues in the CDR3. The CDR3 reads CATSDTGTGSTYEQYF. CDR3 in DNA: TGTGCCACCAGTGATACCGGGACAGGGAGTACCTACGAGCAGTACTTC.

V gene TRBV19 combines with J gene TRBJ2-7, with TRBD1 matching over 9 bases. The CDR3 has 16 residues. V shed 5 bases, J shed 2 bases, and the junction held 10 bases outside the gene matches. Germline CDR1 and CDR2: LNHDA and SQIVND (reference sequence). The CDR3 DNA reads as TGTGCCAGTAGTCCCATAGACAGGGGGGAAGCCTACGAGCAGTACTTC. Translation gives CASSPIDRGEAYEQYF.

The chain carries TRBV7-2 and TRBJ2-1; D unresolved. The CDR3 has 12 amino acids. V lost 5 bases to trimming and J lost 7 bases, with 9 bases between them. Germline-derived CDR1 and CDR2 are SGHTA and FQGNSA. CDR3 nucleotides: TGTGCCAGCAGCCCTTTCCAGAATGAGCAGTTCTTC. Translation gives CASSPFQNEQFF.

This clone was counted once. The chain joins TRBV7-9 to TRBJ2-3; D might be TRBD1 (5 bases). The length of the CDR3 is 14 residues. V was shortened by 5 bases and J by 7 bases, with 16 bases between the two germline ends. Germline CDR1 SEHNR, CDR2 FQNEAQ (reference sequence). The CDR3 DNA follows: TGTGCCAGCAGCCCAAAGGGGCATTGGAATACGCAGTATTTT. It yields the protein CASSPKGHWNTQYF. The full variable domain, in which reference TRBV7-9 and TRBJ2-3 provide the parts outside the CDR3, is DTGVSQNPRHKITKRGQNVTFRCDPISEHNRLYWYRQTLGQGPEFLTYFQNEAQLEKSRLLSDRFSAERPKGSFSTLEIQRTEQGDSAMYLCASSPKGHWNTQYFGPGTRLTVL.

The chain recombines TRBV4-3 with TRBJ1-1; no firm D call. Between the trimmed V and J ends, which lost 0 bases and 1 base, there was a span of 9 bases. CDR1 LGHNA and CDR2 YSLEER come from the germline V gene. CDR3 size: 15 residues. CDR3 DNA: TGCGCCAGCAGCCAAGATGCGGGAGCGAACACTGAAGCTTTCTTT. This sequence encodes CASSQDAGANTEAFF.

CDR3 nucleotide sequence: TGTGCCAGCAGCTTAGATCTGGGGGGTTACGGCTACACCTTC. This encodes CASSLDLGGYGYTF. This chain uses TRBV11-2 with TRBJ1-2; a possible D gene is TRBD1 (5 bases). Trimming left V 0 bases short and J 8 bases short, with 13 bases between. The germline gives CDR1 SGHAT, CDR2 FQNNGV. CDR3 length: 14 residues.

The chain couples TRBV4-2 to TRBJ2-7; a possible D gene is TRBD1 (6 bases). The CDR3 totals 15 residues. Trimming removed 0 bases from V and 5 bases from J, with 14 bases in between. Per germline, CDR1 LGHNA and CDR2 YNFKEQ. The CDR3 reads CASSQDNRASDEQYF. CDR3 nucleotide sequence: TGTGCCAGCAGCCAAGATAACAGGGCCAGCGACGAGCAGTACTTC.

The rearrangement links TRBV24-1 to TRBJ2-5; 12 positions match TRBD2. V shed 4 bases and J 5 bases; nucleotides not matched to a gene: 1. Germline V CDR1 and CDR2: KGHDR, SFDVKD. The CDR3 totals 14 residues. CDR3 protein: CATSETSGGETQYF. CDR3 bases: TGTGCCACCAGTGAGACTAGCGGGGGTGAGACCCAGTACTTC.